This T cell receptor (beta chain) was found in a study of PD-1 blockade in classical Hodgkin lymphoma. Study observations and caveats: Patients who began taking nivolumab under 1 year after ASCT were left out. Reports described newly diagnosed patients as having lower baseline TCR diversity than healthy donors.

Documented time point: cycle 4 day 1 (C4D1), after more than five weeks of nivolumab. Brentuximab vedotin exposure varied among the patients, all of whom had relapsed after autologous stem cell transplantation. Generated by immunoSEQ multiplex PCR, the TCRdb table keeps only in-frame clones and is missing some. The sample holds about 46,000 clones, around 74% seen once. On this clone itself: Its antigen is not identified.

The CDR3 covers 14 residues. Germline lookup yields CDR1 MNHEY and CDR2 SVGAGI. The junction had 11 bases not matched to a gene; V was cut back by 11 bases and J by 3 bases. V usage is TRBV6-5 and J usage is TRBJ2-7; 9 bases map to TRBD1. The specimen comprised peripheral blood mononuclear cells (PBMCs), sampled before the fourth cycle of nivolumab. The TCR comes from a human donor with classical Hodgkin lymphoma. The CDR3 DNA reads as TGTGCCGGCGGCGAGGGACAGGGTCTCTACGAGCAGTACTTC. Residues: CAGGEGQGLYEQYF.